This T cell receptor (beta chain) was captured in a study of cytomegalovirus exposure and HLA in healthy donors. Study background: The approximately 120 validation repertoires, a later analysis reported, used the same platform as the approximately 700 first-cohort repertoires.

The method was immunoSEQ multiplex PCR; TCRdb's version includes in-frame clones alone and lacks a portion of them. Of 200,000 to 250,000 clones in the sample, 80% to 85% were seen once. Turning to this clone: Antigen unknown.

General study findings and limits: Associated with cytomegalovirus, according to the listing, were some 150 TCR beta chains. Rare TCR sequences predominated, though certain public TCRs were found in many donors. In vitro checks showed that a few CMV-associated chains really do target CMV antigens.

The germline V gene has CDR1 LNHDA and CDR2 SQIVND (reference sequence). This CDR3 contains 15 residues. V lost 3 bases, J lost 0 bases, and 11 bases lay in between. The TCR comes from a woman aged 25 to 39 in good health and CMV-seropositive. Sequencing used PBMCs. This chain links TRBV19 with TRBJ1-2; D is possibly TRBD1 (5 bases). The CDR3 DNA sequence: TGTGCCAGTAGTATCGCGGGGGTTACTAACTATGGCTACACCTTC. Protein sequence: CASSIAGVTNYGYTF.